This note documents a single T cell receptor beta chain sequence. These data are taken from a study of T cells in localized non-small cell lung cancer. V lost 4 bases and J 3 bases, leaving 15 bases between the germline ends. The CDR3 loop spans 15 amino acids. Germline V gene lookup returns CDR1 WSHSY and CDR2 SAAADI. Sequencing was performed with immunoSEQ multiplex PCR; in TCRdb, only in-frame clones are kept and a portion is missing. Seen here are about 91,000 clones, 80% to 90% observed once, and the top ten hold roughly 15%. Sequencing was performed on peripheral blood, taken before any cancer treatment. This clonotype was sampled from a man aged 40 to 75 with stage I squamous cell lung carcinoma. This chain links TRBV10-2 with TRBJ1-1; tentatively, D is TRBD1 (5 bases). The CDR3 region is CASSALGGGYTEAFF. For the CDR3, the DNA is TGCGCCAGCAGTGCCCTAGGCGGGGGATACACTGAAGCTTTCTTT.